This T cell receptor beta chain was identified during a study of OX40 agonist ivuxolimab in advanced cancers. Using immunoSEQ multiplex PCR, the repertoire was profiled, and TCRdb retains in-frame clones only, with some absent. The sample has some 74,000 clones; around 82% are singletons. The CDR3 loop spans 11 amino acids. The germline V gene has CDR1 SQVTM and CDR2 ANQGSEA. Trimming took off 7 bases at V and 5 bases at J, with 11 bases between the two ends. This clone appeared a few times. The sequences come from CD4+ or CD8+ T cells sorted from blood, collected in a trial of the OX40 agonist ivuxolimab. The receptor comes from an adult with an advanced solid tumor such as melanoma, head and neck, liver or kidney cancer. This chain uses TRBV29-1 with TRBJ1-2, with no clear D. In nucleotides, the CDR3 is TGCAGCGCCTCGGACGGTTATGGCTACACCTTC. This gives the protein CSASDGYGYTF.